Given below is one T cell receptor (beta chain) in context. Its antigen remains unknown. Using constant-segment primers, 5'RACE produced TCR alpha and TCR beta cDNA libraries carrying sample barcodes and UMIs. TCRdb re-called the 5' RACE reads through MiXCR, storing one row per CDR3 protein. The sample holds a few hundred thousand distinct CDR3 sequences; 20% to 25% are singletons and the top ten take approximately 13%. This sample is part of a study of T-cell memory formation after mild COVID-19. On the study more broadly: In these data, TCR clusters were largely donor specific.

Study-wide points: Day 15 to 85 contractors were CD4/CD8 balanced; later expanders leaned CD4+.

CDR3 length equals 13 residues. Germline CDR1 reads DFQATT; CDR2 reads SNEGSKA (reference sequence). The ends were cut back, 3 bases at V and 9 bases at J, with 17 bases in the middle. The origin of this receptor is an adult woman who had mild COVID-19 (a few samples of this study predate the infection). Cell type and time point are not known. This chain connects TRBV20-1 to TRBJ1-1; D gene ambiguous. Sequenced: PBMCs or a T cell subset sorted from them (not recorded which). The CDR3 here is CSARMQSSGQAFF. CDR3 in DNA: TGCAGTGCTAGGATGCAATCTTCCGGCCAAGCTTTCTTT.